These 24 T cell receptor beta chains originate from one sample sequenced in a study of cytomegalovirus exposure and HLA in healthy donors. Vbeta (60) and Jbeta (13) primers were used in the PCR. This table comes from immunoSEQ multiplex PCR, and its TCRdb copy is limited to in-frame clones, with some not included. Here the sample spans around 200,000 clones, 80% to 85% being singletons. The sequenced sample consisted of PBMCs. The receptors originated from a man aged 35 to 55 in good health and CMV-seropositive.

This sequence joins TRBV9 and TRBJ1-4; D uncertain. V lost 0 bases, J lost 8 bases, and 14 bases lay in between. Germline lookup yields CDR1 SGDLS and CDR2 YYNGEE. CDR3 length equals 15 residues. The CDR3 protein is CASSVGSVAGEKLFF. The DNA of the CDR3 is TGTGCCAGCAGCGTAGGGAGCGTTGCGGGAGAAAAACTGTTTTTT.

This clone was seen a handful of times. The CDR3 is CASSRTGQGYEQYF. Written as DNA, the CDR3 is TGTGCCAGCAGCCGGACGGGACAGGGGTACGAGCAGTACTTC. The chain combines TRBV11-2 with TRBJ2-7, with 10 bases lining up with TRBD1. Germline CDR1 is SGHAT and CDR2 is FQNNGV. This CDR3 is 14 amino acids long. V trimming: 5 bases; J trimming: 4 bases; junction bases outside the gene matches: 5. The entire variable domain, with the rest obtained from reference TRBV11-2 and TRBJ2-7, is as follows: EAGVAQSPRYKIIEKRQSVAFWCNPISGHATLYWYQQILGQGPKLLIQFQNNGVVDDSQLPKDRFSAERLKGVDSTLKIQPAKLEDSAVYLCASSRTGQGYEQYFGPGTRLTVT.

V gene TRBV10-2 combines with J gene TRBJ2-3; D unclear. Per the germline V gene, CDR1 is WSHSY and CDR2 is SAAADI. Trimming removed 2 bases at V and 0 bases at J, with 3 bases between. This CDR3 is built from 13 residues. As DNA, the CDR3 is TGCGCCAGCAGTGAGCCTAGCACAGATACGCAGTATTTT. This gives the protein CASSEPSTDTQYF.

V and J are TRBV7-2 and TRBJ2-2; D call uncertain. V lost 2 bases and J lost 1, with 8 bases in between. The CDR3 totals 15 residues. Germline loops: CDR1 SGHTA, CDR2 FQGNSA. CDR3 nucleotides: TGTGCCAGCAGCTTACAAACTTTGAACACCGGGGAGCTGTTTTTT. It yields the protein CASSLQTLNTGELFF.

The chain is built from TRBV5-1 and TRBJ2-5; D gene ambiguous. V lost 0 bases and J 1 base, leaving 10 bases between the germline ends. In germline, CDR1 is SGHRS, CDR2 YFSETQ. This CDR3 is 15 amino acids long. CDR3 DNA: TGCGCCAGCAGCTTGGCCCAGACTTCCCAAGAGACCCAGTACTTC. It translates to CASSLAQTSQETQYF.

V usage is TRBV6-5 and J usage is TRBJ2-5; 9 nucleotides line up with TRBD2. V dropped 3 bases and J dropped 0; count of bases not matched to a gene: 2. The germline gives CDR1 MNHEY, CDR2 SVGAGI. The CDR3 contains 15 residues. CDR3: CASSYSGGYQETQYF. The CDR3 region has the DNA TGTGCCAGCAGTTATAGCGGGGGTTACCAAGAGACCCAGTACTTC.

The chain recombines TRBV6-5 with TRBJ2-7, with D perhaps matching TRBD1 (6 bases). Germline CDR1 is MNHEY and CDR2 is SVGAGI. CDR3 length: 15 residues. V lost 4 bases and J lost 3, with 16 bases in between. The DNA for the CDR3 is TGTGCCAGCAGTTTGCGGACAGCGATTTACTACGAGCAGTACTTC. This sequence encodes CASSLRTAIYYEQYF.

The chain links TRBV7-3 to TRBJ1-1; 7 bases map to TRBD1. Germline lookup yields CDR1 SGHTA and CDR2 FQGTGA. V was pared by 4 bases and J by 4 bases, with 3 bases of the junction left unmatched. This CDR3 region has 13 residues. CDR3: CASSSGGGTEAFF. Written as DNA, the CDR3 is TGTGCCAGCAGCTCAGGGGGAGGCACTGAAGCTTTCTTT.

The V and J genes are TRBV19 and TRBJ1-2, with 7 nucleotides matching TRBD1. The CDR3 contains 16 residues. Germline trimming cut 4 bases from V and 4 bases from J; bases unmatched to any gene: 12. Germline V gene data show CDR1 as LNHDA and CDR2 as SQIVND (reference sequence). In DNA, the CDR3 is TGTGCCAGTAGTAGTCGAAACAGGGGCGGAGGCTATGGCTACACCTTC. Translated, it gives CASSSRNRGGGYGYTF.

V gene TRBV19 combines with J gene TRBJ2-7; TRBD2 is a possible D gene (6 bases). This CDR3 comprises 12 residues. V was shortened by 10 bases and J by 6 bases, with 16 bases between the two germline ends. Germline values: CDR1 LNHDA, CDR2 SQIVND (reference sequence). The CDR3 sequence: CATSPGVSEQYF. The CDR3 DNA reads as TGTGCCACCTCCCCGGGGGTTTCCGAGCAGTACTTC.

The chain joins TRBV18 to TRBJ1-1; D is unresolved. The CDR3 consists of 14 residues. Trimming removed 3 bases at V and 0 bases at J, with 8 bases between. Germline V gene data show CDR1 as KGHSH and CDR2 as LQKENI. The CDR3, as DNA: TGTGCCAGCTCACCGTGGGCCTTGAACACTGAAGCTTTCTTT. This codes for CASSPWALNTEAFF.

On this clone: The identical CDR3 is also encoded by other nucleotide sequences in the sample. This chain joins TRBV27 and TRBJ2-7; D possibly corresponds to TRBD1 (6 bases). CDR1 is MNHEY and CDR2 is SMNVEV in the germline V gene (reference sequence). Trimming stripped 0 bases from V and 2 bases from J, with 8 bases between. This CDR3 spans 14 amino acids. The CDR3 DNA follows: TGTGCCAGCAGTTTATCTGGACAGACCTACGAGCAGTACTTC. This encodes CASSLSGQTYEQYF.

The sample holds a few counts of this clone. The chain joins TRBV7-2 to TRBJ2-7; tentatively, D is TRBD2 (6 bases). CDR3 size: 14 residues. Trimming removed 10 bases from V and 2 bases from J, with 18 bases in between. Looked up from germline, CDR1 is SGHTA and CDR2 is FQGNSA. The CDR3 here is CATSLSGGPYEQYF. Written as DNA, the CDR3 is TGTGCCACCTCCCTCTCCGGGGGTCCCTACGAGCAGTACTTC.

The CDR3 loop is CASSELAGGADTQYF. The CDR3 DNA sequence: TGTGCCAGCAGTGAACTAGCGGGAGGCGCAGATACGCAGTATTTT. This rearrangement joins TRBV6-4 to TRBJ2-3; 12 nucleotides align to TRBD2. Per germline, CDR1 MRHNA and CDR2 SNTAGT. J was trimmed by 4 bases and V by 3 bases; bases with no gene match: 2. The CDR3 length is 15 residues.

The chain uses TRBV10-3 and TRBJ1-4; weak D call: TRBD1 (6 bases). There are 17 residues in the CDR3. In germline, CDR1 is ENHRY, CDR2 SYGVKD. Trimming pared 4 bases from V and 7 bases from J, leaving 22 bases between. CDR3 loop: CAISVFRQGKTSEKLFF. The CDR3 DNA reads as TGTGCCATCAGTGTTTTTAGGCAGGGGAAAACGAGTGAAAAACTGTTTTTT.

In its sample, this clone was seen a few times. The rearrangement joins TRBV19 to TRBJ2-3, with D possibly being TRBD1 (6 bases). Germline lookup yields CDR1 LNHDA and CDR2 SQIVND (reference sequence). V lost 4 bases and J lost 0, with 14 bases in between. CDR3 length: 16 amino acids. DNA of the CDR3: TGTGCCAGTAGTACCGTCGGACAGAAGAGCACAGATACGCAGTATTTT. Encoded protein: CASSTVGQKSTDTQYF.

The chain carries TRBV4-3 and TRBJ2-1; TRBD1 is a possible D gene (7 bases). V lost 0 bases and J lost 4, with 16 bases in between. The CDR3 is 17 residues long. In germline, CDR1 is LGHNA, CDR2 YSLEER. CDR3 DNA: TGCGCCAGCAGCCAAGATCGGAGGGACAGTCCTTACAATGAGCAGTTCTTC. This codes for CASSQDRRDSPYNEQFF.

This rearrangement joins TRBV5-1 to TRBJ2-5, with a possible D match to TRBD2 (7 bases). V was clipped by 3 bases and J by 2 bases, with 17 bases between them. The CDR3 spans 16 residues. Germline assignment: CDR1 SGHRS and CDR2 YFSETQ. CDR3 in DNA: TGCGCCAGCAGCTCGGGGGGACAAGCAGGGCAAGAGACCCAGTACTTC. It codes for CASSSGGQAGQETQYF.

The chain recombines TRBV25-1 with TRBJ1-2; tentatively, D is TRBD1 (5 bases). Trimming stripped 6 bases from V and 3 bases from J, with 11 bases between. The V gene's germline CDR1 is MGHDK and CDR2 SYGVNS. The CDR3 loop spans 13 amino acids. The CDR3 region has the DNA TGTGCCAGCAGGGAGGGAGGGGACTATGGCTACACCTTC. Translated: CASREGGDYGYTF.

V is TRBV6-6 and J is TRBJ2-3, with 7 nucleotides matching TRBD2. Germline CDR1 MNHNY, CDR2 SVGAGI (reference sequence). The V gene end was trimmed by 4 bases and the J gene end by 6 bases; junction bases not matched to a gene: 1. The CDR3 is made up of 12 amino acids. The CDR3 here is CASSLGGDTQYF. The CDR3 DNA sequence: TGTGCCAGCAGTTTGGGGGGGGATACGCAGTATTTT.

V is TRBV19 and J is TRBJ2-1; 10 bases map to TRBD2. Germline values: CDR1 LNHDA, CDR2 SQIVND (reference sequence). After removal of 8 bases from V and 6 bases from J, the junction contained 10 bases not matched to a gene. The CDR3 totals 15 residues. CDR3 coding DNA: TGTGCCAGTCATGGGATCAGCGGGGGGGCCAATGAGCAGTTCTTC. Its translation is CASHGISGGANEQFF.

This rearrangement joins TRBV5-1 to TRBJ2-5; 7 bases are a match to TRBD1. CDR1 and CDR2 from the germline V gene are SGHRS and YFSETQ. Germline trimming cut 4 bases from V and 6 bases from J; bases unmatched to any gene: 9. CDR3 length equals 14 residues. The CDR3 DNA sequence: TGCGCCAGCAGCCAATTTAGGGGGCCGAAGACCCAGTACTTC. Encoded protein: CASSQFRGPKTQYF.

V and J are TRBV19 and TRBJ2-5; maybe TRBD2 (5 bases). The CDR3 has 13 residues. The V gene's germline CDR1 is LNHDA and CDR2 SQIVND (reference sequence). V lost 5 bases and J 2 bases, leaving 9 bases between the germline ends. CDR3 sequence reads: CASSRRGQETQYF. The CDR3 nucleotides are TGTGCCAGTAGTCGCCGGGGTCAAGAGACCCAGTACTTC.

This clone was found a few times. The chain couples TRBV25-1 to TRBJ1-2; D not resolved. Germline-derived CDR1 and CDR2 are MGHDK and SYGVNS. The CDR3 totals 12 residues. The V end lost 4 bases, the J end lost 8 bases, and 11 bases lay between the germline ends. As DNA, the CDR3 is TGTGCCAGCAGTGCTCACGCGGGGGGCTACACCTTC. This gives the protein CASSAHAGGYTF.